The 6 T cell receptor beta chains below come from one sample, sequenced in a study of blood T cell repertoires in COVID-19. Method: immunoSEQ multiplex PCR; TCRdb's copy keeps in-frame clones and lacks some. The sample yields 250,000 or so clones, about 79% seen once. The material sequenced was peripheral blood. Every receptor here comes from a man between 40 and 49 years old who had recovered from COVID-19.

V usage is TRBV3-1 (or the pseudogene TRBV3-2) and J usage is TRBJ2-5; TRBD1 matches at 10 bases. Germline V gene sequence: CDR1 LGHDT, CDR2 YNNKEL (reference sequence). The junction had 9 bases not matched to a gene; V was cut back by 4 bases and J by 4 bases. The CDR3 is made up of 16 amino acids. The CDR3 DNA is TGTGCCAGCAGCCTAAGGCCGGGACAGGGGTTAGAGACCCAGTACTTC. It is translated as CASSLRPGQGLETQYF.

The genes are TRBV7-2 and TRBJ1-5; D perhaps matches TRBD1 (5 bases). This CDR3 region has 15 residues. The V and J ends lost 2 bases and 4 bases respectively, with 12 bases between them. The V gene's germline CDR1 is SGHTA and CDR2 FQGNSA. The DNA of the CDR3 is TGTGCCAGCAGCTTATACCGACAGACAAATCAGCCCCAGCATTTT. Translated, it gives CASSLYRQTNQPQHF.

The V call is TRBV29-1, the J call TRBJ2-2; no firm D call. The CDR3 extends over 11 amino acids. Trimming pared 5 bases from V and 5 bases from J, leaving 6 bases between. The V gene's germline CDR1 is SQVTM and CDR2 ANQGSEA. The CDR3 reads CSVSRTGELFF. CDR3 DNA: TGCAGCGTTTCCAGGACCGGGGAGCTGTTTTTT.

CDR3 sequence reads: CASSLRGRADEQYF. The CDR3, as DNA: TGTGCCAGCAGCTTAAGGGGAAGGGCAGACGAGCAGTACTTC. The chain has TRBV7-2 and TRBJ2-7, with D tentatively TRBD1 (5 bases). V gave up 2 bases and J gave up 5 bases, with 13 bases separating them. CDR1 is SGHTA and CDR2 is FQGNSA in the germline V gene. The CDR3 extends over 14 amino acids.

This rearrangement joins TRBV9 to TRBJ2-1, with 9 bases lining up with TRBD1. The CDR3 is made up of 14 amino acids. The germline V gene encodes CDR1 SGDLS and CDR2 YYNGEE. V was pared by 0 bases and J by 10 bases, with 5 bases of the junction left unmatched. The DNA for the CDR3 is TGTGCCAGCAGCGTAGGGGGACAGGGCAGCGAGCAGTTCTTC. Protein product: CASSVGGQGSEQFF.

The gene calls are TRBV15 and TRBJ1-2, with TRBD1 identical over 11 bases. The germline V gene encodes CDR1 LNHNV and CDR2 YYDKDF (reference sequence). J was trimmed by 7 bases and V by 2 bases; bases with no gene match: 9. This CDR3 spans 16 amino acids. CDR3 loop: CATSRRSGTGGSGYTF. Written as DNA, the CDR3 is TGTGCCACCAGCAGACGCTCCGGGACAGGGGGATCTGGCTACACCTTC.